This T cell receptor beta chain derives from a study of control samples from healthy donors and cancer patients. V was shortened by 2 bases and J by 3 bases, with 11 bases between the two germline ends. Per germline, CDR1 SGHRS and CDR2 YFSETQ. The CDR3 is made up of 14 amino acids. The protocol was immunoSEQ multiplex PCR, while the TCRdb copy is restricted to in-frame clones and leaves out a portion. The table shows about 26,000 clones, with approximately 85% occurring only once. This TCR derives from a man in his sixties with colorectal cancer. The V and J genes are TRBV5-1 and TRBJ2-5; TRBD2 is a possible D gene (6 bases). The specimen was PBMCs. CDR3 in DNA: TGCGCCAGCAGCTTTGTTTTAGCGGAAGAGACCCAGTACTTC. Translation: CASSFVLAEETQYF.